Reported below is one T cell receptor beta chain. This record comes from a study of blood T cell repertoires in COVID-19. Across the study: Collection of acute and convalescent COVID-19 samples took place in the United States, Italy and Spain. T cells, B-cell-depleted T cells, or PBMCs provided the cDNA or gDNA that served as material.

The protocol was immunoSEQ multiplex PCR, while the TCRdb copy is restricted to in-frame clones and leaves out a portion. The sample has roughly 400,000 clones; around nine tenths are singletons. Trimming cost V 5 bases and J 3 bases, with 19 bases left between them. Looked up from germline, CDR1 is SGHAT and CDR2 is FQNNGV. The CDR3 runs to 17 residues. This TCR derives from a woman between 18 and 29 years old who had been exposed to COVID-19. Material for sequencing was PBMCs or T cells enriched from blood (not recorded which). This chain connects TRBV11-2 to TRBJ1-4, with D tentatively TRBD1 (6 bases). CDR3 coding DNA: TGTGCCAGCAGCCCTCGGGCGGGGGGCATTGCTAATGAAAAACTGTTTTTT. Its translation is CASSPRAGGIANEKLFF.